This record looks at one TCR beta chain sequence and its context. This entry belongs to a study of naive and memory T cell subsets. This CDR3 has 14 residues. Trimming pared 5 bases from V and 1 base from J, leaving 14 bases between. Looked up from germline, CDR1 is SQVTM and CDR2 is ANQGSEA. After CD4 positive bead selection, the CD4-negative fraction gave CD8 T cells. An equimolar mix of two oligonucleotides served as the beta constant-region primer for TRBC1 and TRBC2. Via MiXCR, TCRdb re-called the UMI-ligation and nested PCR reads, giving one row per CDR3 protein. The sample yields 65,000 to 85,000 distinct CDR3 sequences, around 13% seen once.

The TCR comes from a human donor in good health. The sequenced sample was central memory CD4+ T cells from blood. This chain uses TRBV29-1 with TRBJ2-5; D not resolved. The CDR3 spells CSVPRAGRQETQYF. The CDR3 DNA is TGCAGCGTTCCACGGGCAGGACGCCAAGAGACCCAGTACTTC.